This T cell receptor beta chain was recorded in a study of cytomegalovirus exposure and HLA in healthy donors. Study-wide results and limits: Most CMV-associated TCR beta chains appeared HLA-restricted in a later analysis. DRB1 had the most TCR associations and HLA-C the fewest, a later analysis found, with rates varying by HLA locus. Segments of the TCR beta V type were, in most cases, productive about 87% or about 30% of the time in an earlier analysis.

A word on this clone: Its specificity is not known.

In the PCR, 60 Vbeta and 13 Jbeta primers were used. The table came from immunoSEQ multiplex PCR; TCRdb's copy has only in-frame clones and leaves some out. There are about 150,000 clones in the sample, with 2.1% held by the top ten. This sequence was found in a man aged 25 to 40 in good health and CMV-seronegative. Sequenced: PBMCs.

The CDR3 nucleotides read TGTGCCAGTACGAATCAGGGGGCCGCAGGCACTGAAGCTTTCTTT. This sequence encodes CASTNQGAAGTEAFF. The rearrangement joins TRBV19 to TRBJ1-1; the match to TRBD1 covers 8 bases. The CDR3 extends over 15 amino acids. After removal of 7 bases from V and 4 bases from J, the junction contained 11 bases not matched to a gene. Germline V gives CDR1 LNHDA, CDR2 SQIVND (reference sequence).